The present TCR beta chain was sequenced within a study of blood T cell repertoires in COVID-19. Study context: Nucleic acid was either cDNA or gDNA, and it came from T cells, B-cell-depleted T cells, or PBMCs.

Using immunoSEQ multiplex PCR, the repertoire was profiled, and TCRdb retains in-frame clones only, with some absent. Of approximately 75,000 clones listed, approximately 82% are singletons. V lost 0 bases to trimming and J lost 8 bases; unmatched junction nucleotides: 9. This CDR3 has 16 residues. Germline CDR1 MGHRA, CDR2 YSYEKL. The sample was peripheral blood. The TCR comes from a woman aged 45-65 years with acute or convalescent COVID-19. The chain combines TRBV4-1 with TRBJ1-3; TRBD1 matches at 8 bases. CDR3 residues: CASSQDRTGRADTIYF. CDR3 in DNA: TGCGCCAGCAGCCAAGATAGGACAGGGAGGGCGGACACCATATATTTT.